This note documents a single T cell receptor beta chain sequence. These data originate in a study of T cells in Graves' hyperthyroidism and ophthalmopathy. Pregnant or lactating patients were excluded, as were those with uncontrolled infection or other autoimmune disease. Germline-derived CDR1 and CDR2 are LNHDA and SQIVND (reference sequence). The junction had 7 bases not matched to a gene; V was cut back by 5 bases and J by 2 bases. CDR3 size: 16 residues. Researchers took RNA transcripts and amplified the TCR beta CDR3 regions from them. First-round RT-PCR with HTBI primers amplified the TCR CDR3 region. TCRdb itself ran the multiplex PCR reads through MiXCR, one entry per CDR3 protein. The sample includes 450,000 to 650,000 distinct CDR3 sequences, approximately 14% seen only once; the top ten take roughly 7%.

The sequencing sample was made of blood. J is TRBJ1-4 and V is TRBV19; 8 bases agree with TRBD1. The sequence derives from a woman aged 18-30 years with Graves' ophthalmopathy. CDR3 sequence: CASSAPQGATNEKLFF. CDR3 coding DNA: TGTGCCAGTAGTGCACCCCAGGGGGCGACTAATGAAAAACTGTTTTTT.